Listed below are T cell receptor beta chains from one sample, sequenced in a study of technical replicates of blood from a handful of donors. TCRdb keeps only in-frame clones here, not all; method: immunoSEQ multiplex PCR. The sample lists more than 65,000 clones, about 94% seen once, with about 0.36% in the top ten. The material sequenced was T cells isolated from PBMCs. The receptors derive from a human donor in good health. The CDR3 runs from the conserved cysteine through the conserved F or W. A D gene is named only where the DNA matches it firmly. Where a row states a size, it is once, few, many or the class of an expanded clone; other rows omit it.

CASRLPGIPEAFF	TGTGCCAGCAGATTGCCCGGGATCCCTGAAGCTTTCTTT	-	TRBJ1-1	TRBV5-4	13	-
CASSSRQGSNQPQHF	TGTGCCAGTAGTTCGCGACAGGGCAGCAATCAGCCCCAGCATTTT	-	TRBJ1-5	TRBV19	15	TRBD1
CATSAPDRDYGYTF	TGTGCCACCAGCGCCCCGGACAGGGACTATGGCTACACCTTC	-	TRBJ1-2	TRBV15	14	TRBD1
CASSLGQGGYEQYF	TGTGCCAGCAGCTTAGGCCAGGGGGGCTACGAGCAGTACTTC	once	TRBJ2-7	TRBV7-2	14	-
CATTSGRANYNEQFF	TGTGCCACCACTAGCGGGAGGGCCAACTACAATGAGCAGTTCTTC	-	TRBJ2-1	TRBV2	15	TRBD2
CAWSLGRDQPQHF	TGTGCCTGGAGTCTAGGGAGGGATCAGCCCCAGCATTTT	-	TRBJ1-5	TRBV30	13	-
CASSRGGYEQYF	TGTGCCAGCAGCCGCGGGGGCTACGAGCAGTACTTC	-	TRBJ2-7	TRBV11-2	12	TRBD2
CASSLESQGGIQPQHF	TGTGCCAGCAGCTTAGAAAGTCAGGGAGGAATACAGCCCCAGCATTTT	-	TRBJ1-5	TRBV11-2	16	-
CASSPTSVPYEQYF	TGTGCCAGCAGCCCCACTAGCGTCCCCTACGAGCAGTACTTC	-	TRBJ2-7	TRBV9	14	TRBD2
CASRHETYEQYF	TGTGCCAGCAGACATGAAACCTACGAGCAGTACTTC	-	TRBJ2-7	TRBV7-2	12	-